These 3 T cell receptor beta chains were all obtained from the same sample, sequenced in a study of neurological immune-mediated disorders. Each CDR3 protein gets one entry after TCRdb re-called the 5' RACE reads with MiXCR. The repertoire consists of around 69,000 distinct CDR3 sequences, with roughly 4.8% occurring once and the leading ten covering around 7%. Material: PBMCs. The receptors originated from a man aged 25 to 40 with multiple sclerosis.

This clonotype was observed many times. The chain recombines TRBV5-1 with TRBJ1-5, with D hard to call. The CDR3 length is 15 residues. Germline V gene sequence: CDR1 SGHRS, CDR2 YFSETQ. The V end lost 1 base, the J end lost 0 bases, and 8 bases lay between the germline ends. This chain's CDR3 is CASSLWGNSNQPQHF. CDR3 in DNA: TGCGCCAGCAGCTTGTGGGGAAATAGCAATCAGCCCCAGCATTTT.

The sample holds one count of this clonotype. At one end, the junction sequence differs from germline, possibly due to a read error. V gene TRBV20-1 combines with J gene TRBJ1-5, with 8 bases identical to TRBD1. In germline, CDR1 is DFQATT, CDR2 SNEGSKA (reference sequence). The CDR3 is made up of 15 amino acids. CDR3 residues: CSARADRGGNQPQNF. DNA of the CDR3: TGCAGTGCTAGAGCCGACAGGGGCGGAAATCAGCCCCAGAATTTT.

This clonotype was counted at least ten times. The chain joins TRBV7-8 to TRBJ1-1, with D unresolved. Germline values: CDR1 SGHVS, CDR2 FQNEAQ. This CDR3 region has 14 residues. Trimming shortened V by 5 bases and J by 4 bases, and 14 bases separated the two germline ends. The DNA for the CDR3 is TGTGCCAGCAGCCCCCGATATAGGTTCACTGAAGCTTTCTTT. It is translated as CASSPRYRFTEAFF.